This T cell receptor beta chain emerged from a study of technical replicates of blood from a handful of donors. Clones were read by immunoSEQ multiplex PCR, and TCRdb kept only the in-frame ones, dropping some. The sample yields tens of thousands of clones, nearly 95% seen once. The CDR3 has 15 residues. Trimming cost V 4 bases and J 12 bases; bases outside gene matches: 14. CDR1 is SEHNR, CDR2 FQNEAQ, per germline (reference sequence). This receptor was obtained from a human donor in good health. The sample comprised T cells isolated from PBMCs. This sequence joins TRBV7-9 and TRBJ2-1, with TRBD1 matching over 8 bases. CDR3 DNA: TGTGCCAGCAGCTCGACAGGGGCCGTGGCAGGGGGGCAGTTCTTC. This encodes CASSSTGAVAGGQFF.